Reported below is one TCR beta chain. The sample comes from a study of cytomegalovirus exposure and HLA in healthy donors. Primers: 60 Vbeta forward and 13 Jbeta reverse. Assay used: immunoSEQ multiplex PCR; TCRdb lists only in-frame clones, some missing. The table includes over 100,000 clones, 73% detected once. This TCR came from a man aged 35 to 55 in good health and CMV-seronegative. The sample was PBMCs.

The CDR3 sequence: CASSSNQGSGQPQHF. DNA of the CDR3: TGTGCCAGTAGTTCAAACCAGGGTTCTGGTCAGCCCCAGCATTTT. The chain is built from TRBV19 and TRBJ1-5, with D tentatively TRBD1 (5 bases). CDR1 is LNHDA and CDR2 is SQIVND in the germline V gene (reference sequence). The germline V and J ends were trimmed by 5 bases and 6 bases, with 17 bases remaining between them. The length of the CDR3 is 15 residues.